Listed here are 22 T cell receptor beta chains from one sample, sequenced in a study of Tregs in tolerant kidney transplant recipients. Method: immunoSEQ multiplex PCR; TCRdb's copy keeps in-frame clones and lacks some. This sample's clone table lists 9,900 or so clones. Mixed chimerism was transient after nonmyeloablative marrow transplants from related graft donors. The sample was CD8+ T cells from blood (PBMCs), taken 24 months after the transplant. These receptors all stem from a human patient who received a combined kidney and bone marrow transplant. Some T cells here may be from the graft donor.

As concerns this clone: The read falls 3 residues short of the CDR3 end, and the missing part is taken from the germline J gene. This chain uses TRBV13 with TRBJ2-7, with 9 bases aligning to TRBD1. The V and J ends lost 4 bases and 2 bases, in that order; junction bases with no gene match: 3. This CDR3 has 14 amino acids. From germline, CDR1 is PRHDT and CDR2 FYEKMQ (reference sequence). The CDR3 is CASSSWTGAYEQYF. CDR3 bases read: TGTGCCAGCAGCTCTTGGACAGGGGCCTACGAG.

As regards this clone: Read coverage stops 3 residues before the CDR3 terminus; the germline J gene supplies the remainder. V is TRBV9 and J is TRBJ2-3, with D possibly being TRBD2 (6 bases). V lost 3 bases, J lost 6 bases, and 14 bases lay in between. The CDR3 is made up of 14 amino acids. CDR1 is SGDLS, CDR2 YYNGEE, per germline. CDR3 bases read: TGTGCCAGCAGCGCTGGTAGCGGACCCGATACG. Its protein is CASSAGSGPDT. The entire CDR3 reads CASSAGSGPDTQYF.

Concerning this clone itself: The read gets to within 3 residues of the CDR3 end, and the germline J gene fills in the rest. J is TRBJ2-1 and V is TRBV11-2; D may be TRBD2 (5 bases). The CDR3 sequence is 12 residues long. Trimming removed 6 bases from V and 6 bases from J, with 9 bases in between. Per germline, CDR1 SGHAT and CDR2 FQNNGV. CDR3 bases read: TGTGCCAGCAGGGCAACTAGCAATGAG. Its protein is CASRATSNE. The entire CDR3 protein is CASRATSNEQFF.

The sequenced CDR3 bases are TGTGCCAGCAGCCCCGCGGGGCTGGAAGACAATGAG. Translating it yields CASSPAGLEDNE. The complete CDR3 protein is CASSPAGLEDNEQFF. The chain recombines TRBV7-9 with TRBJ2-1, with D possibly TRBD2 on 6 matching bases. From the germline J gene comes the end of the CDR3, since the read stops 3 residues before it. Trimming cost V 5 bases and J 5 bases, with 16 bases left between them. The CDR3 sequence is 15 residues long. Per germline, CDR1 SEHNR and CDR2 FQNEAQ (reference sequence).

This CDR3 reads CASPSLRPPQPQHF. The CDR3 bases that were read are TGTGCCAGCCCATCACTAAGACCCCCTCAGCCC. V gene TRBV7-6 combines with J gene TRBJ1-5, with D hard to call. The read halts 3 residues ahead of the CDR3 end, with the missing end drawn from the germline J gene. Trimming took 8 bases from V and 6 from J, leaving 17 bases between them. The CDR3 runs 14 residues. Germline values: CDR1 SGHVS, CDR2 FNYEAQ.

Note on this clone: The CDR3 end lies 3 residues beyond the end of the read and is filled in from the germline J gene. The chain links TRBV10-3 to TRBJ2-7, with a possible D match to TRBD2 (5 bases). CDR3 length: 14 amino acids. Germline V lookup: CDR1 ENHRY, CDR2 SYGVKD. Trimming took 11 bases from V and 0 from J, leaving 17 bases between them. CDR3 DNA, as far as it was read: TGTGCCCTCCAGGCGGACGGACTCTCCTACGAG. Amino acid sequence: CALQADGLSYE. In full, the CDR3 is CALQADGLSYEQYF.

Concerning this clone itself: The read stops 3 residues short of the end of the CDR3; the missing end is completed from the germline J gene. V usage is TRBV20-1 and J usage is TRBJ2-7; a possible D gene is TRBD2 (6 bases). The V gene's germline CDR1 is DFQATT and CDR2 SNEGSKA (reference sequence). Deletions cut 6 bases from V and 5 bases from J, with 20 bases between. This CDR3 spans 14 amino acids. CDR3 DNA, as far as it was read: TGCAGTGCCCATATAACCGGGACTCTCGACGAG. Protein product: CSAHITGTLDE. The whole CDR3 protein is CSAHITGTLDEQYF.

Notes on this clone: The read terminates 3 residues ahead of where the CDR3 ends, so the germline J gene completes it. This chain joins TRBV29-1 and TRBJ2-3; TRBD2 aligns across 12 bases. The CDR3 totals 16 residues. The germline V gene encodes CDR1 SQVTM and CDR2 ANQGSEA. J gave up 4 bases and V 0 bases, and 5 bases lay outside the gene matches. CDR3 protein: CSVEDRLAGVPDTQYF. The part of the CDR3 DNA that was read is TGCAGCGTTGAAGATAGACTAGCGGGAGTGCCAGATACG.

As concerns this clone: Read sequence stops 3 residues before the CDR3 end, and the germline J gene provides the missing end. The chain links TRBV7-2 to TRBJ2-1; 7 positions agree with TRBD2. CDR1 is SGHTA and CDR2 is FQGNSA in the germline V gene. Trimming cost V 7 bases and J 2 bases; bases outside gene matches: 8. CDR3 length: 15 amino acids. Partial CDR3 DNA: TGTGCCAGCACCCCGGGGGGTAGGGCCTACAATGAG. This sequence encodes CASTPGGRAYNE. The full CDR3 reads CASTPGGRAYNEQFF.

The CDR3 sequence is CASSATVPNTISPLHF. CDR3 DNA (partial): TGTGCCAGTAGTGCGACAGTGCCAAATACGATTTCACCC. This chain uses TRBV19 with TRBJ1-6; weak D call: TRBD1 (5 bases). Read coverage stops 3 residues before the CDR3 terminus; the germline J gene supplies the remainder. The CDR3 extends over 16 amino acids. The V gene's germline CDR1 is LNHDA and CDR2 SQIVND (reference sequence). V was shortened by 5 bases and J by 9 bases, with 20 bases between the two germline ends.

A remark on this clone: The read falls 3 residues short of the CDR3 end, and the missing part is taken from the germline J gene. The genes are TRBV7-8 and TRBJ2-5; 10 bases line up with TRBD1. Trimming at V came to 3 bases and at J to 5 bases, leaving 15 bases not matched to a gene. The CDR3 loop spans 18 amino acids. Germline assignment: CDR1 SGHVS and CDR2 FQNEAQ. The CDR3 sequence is CASSFLPGQGIDGETQYF. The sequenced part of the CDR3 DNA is TGTGCCAGCAGCTTCCTACCGGGACAGGGGATCGACGGGGAGACC.

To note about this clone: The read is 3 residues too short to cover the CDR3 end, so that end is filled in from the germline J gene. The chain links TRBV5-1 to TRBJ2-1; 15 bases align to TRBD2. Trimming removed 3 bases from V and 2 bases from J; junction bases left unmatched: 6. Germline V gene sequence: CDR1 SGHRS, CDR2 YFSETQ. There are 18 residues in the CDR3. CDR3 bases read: TGCGCCAGCAGCTGGGGACTAGCGGGAGGTGGGACCTACAATGAG. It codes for CASSWGLAGGGTYNE. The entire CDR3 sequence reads CASSWGLAGGGTYNEQFF.

Incomplete CDR3 DNA: TGTGCCAGCAGTGCAGACAGGGAATCGGGTCAGCCC. Protein sequence: CASSADRESGQP. The whole CDR3 protein is CASSADRESGQPQHF. The gene calls are TRBV28 and TRBJ1-5, with 7 positions matching TRBD1. The read finishes 3 residues shy of the CDR3 end, and the germline J gene is used to complete it. Trimming at V came to 5 bases and at J to 6 bases, leaving 10 bases not matched to a gene. CDR1 is MDHEN, CDR2 SYDVKM, per germline. This CDR3 has 15 amino acids.

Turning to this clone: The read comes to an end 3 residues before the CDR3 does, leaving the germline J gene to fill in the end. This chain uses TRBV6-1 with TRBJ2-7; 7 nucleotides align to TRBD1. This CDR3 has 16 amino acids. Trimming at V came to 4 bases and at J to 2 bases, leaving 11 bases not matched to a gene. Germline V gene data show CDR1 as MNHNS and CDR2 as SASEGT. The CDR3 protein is CASSGHRGRSPYEQYF. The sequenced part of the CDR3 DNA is TGTGCCAGCAGTGGCCACAGGGGACGCTCTCCCTACGAG.

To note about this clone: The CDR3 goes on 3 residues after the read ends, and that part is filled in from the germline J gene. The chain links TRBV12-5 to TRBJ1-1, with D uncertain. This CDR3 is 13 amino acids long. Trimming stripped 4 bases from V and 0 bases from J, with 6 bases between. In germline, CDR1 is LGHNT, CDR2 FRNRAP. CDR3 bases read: TGTGCTAGTGGTTCCACTATGAACACTGAA. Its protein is CASGSTMNTE. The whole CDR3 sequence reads CASGSTMNTEAFF.

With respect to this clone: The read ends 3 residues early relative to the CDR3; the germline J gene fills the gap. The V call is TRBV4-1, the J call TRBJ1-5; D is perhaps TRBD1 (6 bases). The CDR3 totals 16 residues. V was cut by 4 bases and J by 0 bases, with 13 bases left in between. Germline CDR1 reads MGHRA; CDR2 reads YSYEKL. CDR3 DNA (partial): TGCGCCAGCAGCCCCTTCGGGGGGGCTAGCAATCAGCCC. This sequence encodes CASSPFGGASNQP. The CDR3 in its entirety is CASSPFGGASNQPQHF.

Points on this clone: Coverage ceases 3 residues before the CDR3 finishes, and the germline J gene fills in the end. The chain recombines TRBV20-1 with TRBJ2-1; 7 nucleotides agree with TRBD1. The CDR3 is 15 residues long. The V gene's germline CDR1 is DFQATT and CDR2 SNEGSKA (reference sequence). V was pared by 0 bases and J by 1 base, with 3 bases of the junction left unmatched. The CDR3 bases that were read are TGCAGTGCTAGAGAGACAGGGTATTCCTACAATGAG. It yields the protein CSARETGYSYNE. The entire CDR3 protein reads CSARETGYSYNEQFF.

CDR3 sequence reads: CASSPQEAVGEQYF. CDR3 DNA, as far as it was read: TGTGCCAGCAGCCCCCAGGAGGCCGTGGGCGAG. The chain recombines TRBV5-6 with TRBJ2-7, with TRBD2 as a possible D gene (5 bases). The read falls 3 residues short of the CDR3 end, and the missing part is taken from the germline J gene. The CDR3 extends over 14 amino acids. The V end was cut by 4 bases, the J end by 6 bases, with 17 bases between. Germline CDR1 SGHDT, CDR2 YYEEEE. Full variable domain (missing parts from reference TRBV5-6 and TRBJ2-7): DAGVTQSPTHLIKTRGQQVTLRCSPKSGHDTVSWYQQALGQGPQFIFQYYEEEERQRGNFPDRFSGHQFPNYSSELNVNALLLGDSALYLCASSPQEAVGEQYFGPGTRLTVT.

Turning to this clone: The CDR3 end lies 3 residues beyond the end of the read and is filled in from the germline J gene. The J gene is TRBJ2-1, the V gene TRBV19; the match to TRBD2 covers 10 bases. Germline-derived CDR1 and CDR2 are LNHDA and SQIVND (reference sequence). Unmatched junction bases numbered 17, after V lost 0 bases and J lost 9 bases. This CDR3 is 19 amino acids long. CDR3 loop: CASSIDFYSGLAGEIEQFF. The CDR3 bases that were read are TGTGCCAGTAGTATAGATTTTTATTCAGGGCTAGCGGGAGAAATTGAG.

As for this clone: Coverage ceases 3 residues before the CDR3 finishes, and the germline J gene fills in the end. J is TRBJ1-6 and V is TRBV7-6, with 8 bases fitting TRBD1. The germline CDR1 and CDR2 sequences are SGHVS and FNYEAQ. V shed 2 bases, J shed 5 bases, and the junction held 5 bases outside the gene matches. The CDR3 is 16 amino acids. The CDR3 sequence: CASSLNPGGHNSPLHF. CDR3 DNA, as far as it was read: TGTGCCAGCAGCTTAAACCCAGGGGGCCATAATTCACCC.

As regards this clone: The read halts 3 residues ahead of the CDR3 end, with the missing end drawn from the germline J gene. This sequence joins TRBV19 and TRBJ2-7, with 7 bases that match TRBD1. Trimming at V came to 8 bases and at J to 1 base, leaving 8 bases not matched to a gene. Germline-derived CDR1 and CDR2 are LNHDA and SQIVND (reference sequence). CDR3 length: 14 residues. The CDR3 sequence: CASAVAGGSYEQYF. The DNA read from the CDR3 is TGTGCCAGTGCTGTGGCAGGGGGTTCCTACGAG.

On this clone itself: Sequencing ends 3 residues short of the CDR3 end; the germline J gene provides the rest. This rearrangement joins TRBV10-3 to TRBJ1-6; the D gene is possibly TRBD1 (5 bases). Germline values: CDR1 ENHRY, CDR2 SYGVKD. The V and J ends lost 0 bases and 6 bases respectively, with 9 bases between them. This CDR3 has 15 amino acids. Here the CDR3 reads CAISESGGFNSPLHF. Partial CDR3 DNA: TGTGCCATCAGTGAGTCCGGGGGGTTTAATTCACCC.